This T cell receptor (beta chain) derives from a study of Ad26.COV2.S vaccination and SARS-CoV-2 variants (dated by TCRdb to about 2021). For the wider study: Vaccine-arm donors came from COV1001, a multicentre, randomized, double-blind, placebo-controlled phase I-IIa trial of Ad26.COV2.S in healthy adults. Ad26.COV2.S was given intramuscularly at 5x10^10 or 1x10^11 viral particles, as a single shot or as two shots 56 days apart. Trial participants were randomized into five groups of five: low-dose or high-dose Ad26.COV2.S given once or twice, or placebo on both occasions. A total of about 30 samples were included in the TCR-sequenced set, comprising around 19 Ad26.COV2.S vaccine recipients, 5 placebo recipients and 8 SARS-CoV-2 convalescent individuals. Blinding of investigators to trial group allocation was maintained during experiments and outcome assessment. TCRbeta repertoire sequencing was used to assess the specificity and breadth of SARS-CoV-2-reactive T cell receptors after Ad26.COV2.S vaccination.

Study-level results and caveats: After vaccination, substantial breadth of spike-specific CD8+ and CD4+ T cell responses was reported. The study lacked the statistical power to compare responses across vaccine doses or regimens. Compared with placebo recipients, Ad26.COV2.S recipients showed higher spike-specific TCR breadth (P = 0.0014). It was noted by the authors that total T cell responses may have been underestimated by the TCR breadth and depth analyses. Comparable non-spike TCR breadth was observed between vaccine and placebo recipients, consistent with only spike being contained in the vaccine.

This sample's treatment or condition label indicates: some 20 received Ad26.COV2.S at low or high dose, single or two shots; 5 received placebo; per-sample allocation not given. For vaccine and placebo recipients, repertoires were sequenced using samples collected on day 63 after the first injection. Between 29 July and 7 August 2020, Cohort 1b enrolled some 25 adults aged 18-55 years at one site in Boston, USA. Ad26.COV2.S was a replication-incompetent adenovirus type 26 vector that expressed a prefusion-stabilized SARS-CoV-2 spike protein derived from the original Wuhan strain. TCRbeta CDR3 regions were sequenced with the immunoSEQ Assay. After extraction, genomic DNA underwent amplification by bias-controlled multiplex PCR, followed by high-throughput sequencing. The published analysis was carried out like this. Collapsing and filtering of sequences were performed to quantify the absolute abundance of each unique TCRbeta CDR3 region. T cell fraction was estimated by normalizing TCRbeta template counts to usable DNA, which was measured by amplifying reference genes present in all nucleated cells. Repertoire TCRs were annotated as SARS-CoV-2-specific by exact matching of V gene, CDR3 amino acid sequence and J gene to a known reactive TCR set. The reference SARS-CoV-2 TCR set was derived from MIRA and filtered for enrichment in COVID-19-positive ImmuneCODE repertoires, a step that removed public or cross-reactive TCRs. Using the MIRA antigens, annotated TCRs were further analysed by specific ORF or by position within an ORF. Depth was the summed frequency of annotated unique rearrangements, while breadth was defined as annotated unique rearrangements over total unique productive rearrangements. Two-sided Wilcoxon rank-sum tests were applied when comparing TCR breadth between groups. TCRdb mirrors the immuneACCESS table, restricted to in-frame sequences. Some clones are absent from its copies; in checked studies, under half trace to an unresolved V gene, and the reason for the others is unknown. The V and J calls and clone size were taken over from that table, and D and trimming were inferred from the DNA. In this sample the table shows roughly 700,000 clones, more than 80% of which occur a single time. Over 1.3% of the sample lies in the top ten.

Concerning this clone: Its binding antigen is unknown. Base qualities were left out, and no much larger clone turns up one base away.

The sample here was peripheral blood, taken in a trial of Ad26.COV2.S vaccine versus placebo. This clonotype was obtained from a person aged 18-60 years who received the Ad26.COV2.S COVID-19 vaccine or a placebo.

The CDR3 here reads CASSLRRVGYGYTF. The DNA sequence is given as TGTGCCAGCAGCTTACGGCGGGTTGGCTATGGCTACACCTTC. The rearrangement joined TRBV21-1 to TRBJ1-2. TRBV21-1 is termed a pseudogene. Measured from the cysteine to the phenylalanine, the CDR3 is 14 residues long. The read is trimmed to its CDR3 DNA, 42 bases read in frame from base 1.